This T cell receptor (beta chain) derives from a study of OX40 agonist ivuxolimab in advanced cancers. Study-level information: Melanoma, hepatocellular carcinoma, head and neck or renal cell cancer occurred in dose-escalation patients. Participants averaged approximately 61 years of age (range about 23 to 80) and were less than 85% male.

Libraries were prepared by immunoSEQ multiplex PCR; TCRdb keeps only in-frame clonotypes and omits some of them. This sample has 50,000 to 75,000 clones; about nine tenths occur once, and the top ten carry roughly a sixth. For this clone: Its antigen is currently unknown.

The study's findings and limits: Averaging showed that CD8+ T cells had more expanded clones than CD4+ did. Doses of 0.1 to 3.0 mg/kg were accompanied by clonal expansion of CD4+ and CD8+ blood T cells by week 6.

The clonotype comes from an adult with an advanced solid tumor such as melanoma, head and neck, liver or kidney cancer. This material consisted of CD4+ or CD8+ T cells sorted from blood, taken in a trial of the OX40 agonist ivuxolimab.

The CDR3 bases are TGCGCCAGCAGCCCCTTCCAGGGGAAATATCAAAATGAGCAGTTCTTC. Its translation is CASSPFQGKYQNEQFF. The rearrangement joins TRBV5-1 to TRBJ2-1; maybe TRBD1 (6 bases). V was trimmed by 4 bases and J by 7 bases, leaving 21 bases between them. CDR1 SGHRS and CDR2 YFSETQ come from the germline V gene. The CDR3 consists of 16 residues.